The 13 T cell receptor beta chains reported below all come from one sample, sequenced in a study of T cell responses to AZD1222 COVID-19 vaccine (dated by TCRdb to 2020 to 2022). What this sample's time point label stands for: baseline before first vaccination. Libraries were prepared through the immunoSEQ multiplex PCR assay. The table was pulled from immuneACCESS by TCRdb, which kept in-frame rearrangements only. Such tables lose some clones; where checked, under half of the loss comes from unresolved V genes, and the rest has no known cause. The sample profile shows some 140,000 clones; approximately 89% of them were found once. Around 2.7% of the sample lies in the top ten. Source: peripheral blood, taken on day 0 of AZD1222 vaccination. The source is an adult in good health.

The chain carries TRBV27 and TRBJ2-7; D gene uncertain. The germline V gene encodes CDR1 MNHEY and CDR2 SMNVEV (reference sequence). The V and J ends lost 8 bases and 5 bases respectively, with 16 bases between them. This CDR3 has 13 amino acids. This chain's CDR3 is CASFFLARDEQYF. CDR3 DNA sequence: TGTGCCAGCTTTTTTCTCGCCCGGGACGAGCAGTACTTC.

V and J are TRBV6-5 and TRBJ2-1, with TRBD2 matching 7 bases. Germline trimming cut 0 bases from V and 6 bases from J; bases unmatched to any gene: 8. The CDR3 length is 16 residues. CDR1 MNHEY and CDR2 SVGAGI come from the germline V gene. CDR3 sequence: CASSYSSGIPGNEQFF. CDR3 nucleotides: TGTGCCAGCAGTTACTCGAGCGGGATTCCCGGCAATGAGCAGTTCTTC.

The V call is TRBV3-1 (or the pseudogene TRBV3-2), the J call TRBJ1-5; D is undetermined. V was clipped by 0 bases and J by 6 bases, with 6 bases between them. The CDR3 contains 13 residues. Per the germline V gene, CDR1 is LGHDT and CDR2 is YNNKEL (reference sequence). The chain's CDR3 is CASSQDLIQPQHF. For the CDR3, the DNA is TGTGCCAGCAGCCAAGATTTGATTCAGCCCCAGCATTTT.

The chain links TRBV4-2 to TRBJ2-3, with a weak D call TRBD1 (5 bases). The germline CDR1 and CDR2 sequences are LGHNA and YNFKEQ. The CDR3 totals 17 residues. The V gene lost 3 bases and the J gene lost 3 bases, with 19 bases spanning the gap. CDR3 coding DNA: TGTGCCAGCAGCCAGGCCCCCCAGGGATCTCCAACAGATACGCAGTATTTT. Translation: CASSQAPQGSPTDTQYF.

V usage is TRBV7-3 and J usage is TRBJ2-6; weak D call: TRBD1 (5 bases). This CDR3 contains 16 residues. Germline V gives CDR1 SGHTA, CDR2 FQGTGA. Trimming took off 2 bases at V and 3 bases at J, with 11 bases between the two ends. The DNA for the CDR3 is TGTGCCAGCAGCTTAGTGGGGCGGAGTGGGGCCAACGTCCTGACTTTC. This translates into CASSLVGRSGANVLTF.

The CDR3 loop is CSASRGEQPQHF. The CDR3, as DNA: TGCAGTGCTAGTAGGGGTGAACAGCCCCAGCATTTT. The rearrangement links TRBV20-1 to TRBJ1-5, with D possibly being TRBD1 (5 bases). The V gene's germline CDR1 is DFQATT and CDR2 SNEGSKA (reference sequence). The CDR3 has 12 residues. Trimming pared 3 bases from V and 7 bases from J, leaving 10 bases between.

The V call is TRBV3-1 (or the pseudogene TRBV3-2), the J call TRBJ2-6, with a weak D call TRBD1 (6 bases). The CDR3 extends over 19 amino acids. Trimming shortened V by 5 bases and J by 0 bases, and 20 bases separated the two germline ends. CDR1 is LGHDT and CDR2 is YNNKEL in the germline V gene (reference sequence). CDR3 coding DNA: TGTGCCAGCAGCGTCAACCTGCAGGACAGCATCTCTGGGGCCAACGTCCTGACTTTC. Translation: CASSVNLQDSISGANVLTF.

This chain uses TRBV14 with TRBJ1-3; D gene uncertain. CDR3 length: 16 residues. Germline V lookup: CDR1 SGHDN, CDR2 FVKESK. Trimming cost V 4 bases and J 3 bases, with 16 bases left between them. The CDR3 reads CASSRSFGSGGNTIYF. CDR3 coding DNA: TGTGCCAGCAGCCGGTCATTTGGGAGCGGTGGAAACACCATATATTTT.

The CDR3 loop reads CASSPGLNYGYTF. The CDR3 region has the DNA TGTGCCAGCAGCCCGGGGCTTAACTATGGCTACACCTTC. The chain employs TRBV3-1 (or the pseudogene TRBV3-2) and TRBJ1-2; D might be TRBD1 (5 bases). CDR1 and CDR2 from the germline V gene are LGHDT and YNNKEL (reference sequence). With 4 bases removed from V and 1 base from J, the gap between germline ends came to 7 bases. This CDR3 region has 13 residues.

The chain carries TRBV4-1 and TRBJ1-2; D gene ambiguous. The CDR3 contains 18 residues. Trimming removed 0 bases from V and 0 bases from J, with 17 bases in between. Germline V gives CDR1 MGHRA, CDR2 YSYEKL. As DNA, the CDR3 is TGCGCCAGCAGCCAAGAGAGAGGGCGGCAAAGAGCTAACTATGGCTACACCTTC. Protein product: CASSQERGRQRANYGYTF.

V is TRBV7-2 and J is TRBJ1-2; 10 nucleotides agree with TRBD1. CDR1 is SGHTA and CDR2 is FQGNSA in the germline V gene. V shed 5 bases, J shed 4 bases, and the junction held 4 bases outside the gene matches. CDR3 length equals 14 residues. Written as DNA, the CDR3 is TGTGCCAGCAGCCCCCGGACAGGGGGCTATGGCTACACCTTC. It yields the protein CASSPRTGGYGYTF. Drawing the rest from reference TRBV7-2 and TRBJ1-2, the complete variable domain is GAGVSQSPSNKVTEKGKDVELRCDPISGHTALYWYRQSLGQGLEFLIYFQGNSAPDKSGLPSDRFSAERTGGSVSTLTIQRTQQEDSAVYLCASSPRTGGYGYTFGSGTRLTVV.

The chain links TRBV6-5 to TRBJ1-2, with a weak D call TRBD1 (5 bases). The CDR3 loop spans 15 amino acids. Trimming stripped 2 bases from V and 7 bases from J, with 17 bases between. Germline CDR1 and CDR2: MNHEY and SVGAGI. CDR3 protein: CASSYGGGAQGGYTF. In nucleotides, the CDR3 is TGTGCCAGCAGTTACGGCGGAGGGGCCCAGGGTGGCTACACCTTC.

The V and J genes are TRBV28 and TRBJ2-1, with TRBD2 matching 8 bases. After removal of 6 bases from V and 1 base from J, the junction contained 5 bases not matched to a gene. The CDR3 covers 15 residues. The germline V gene has CDR1 MDHEN and CDR2 SYDVKM. The CDR3 DNA sequence: TGTGCCAGCAGCTCCGTAGCGGGATCCTACAATGAGCAGTTCTTC. This gives the protein CASSSVAGSYNEQFF.